Below, one TCR beta chain is given with its context. The data belong to a study of T cell repertoires in cytomegalovirus infection. One entry per CDR3 protein results from TCRdb running MiXCR on the reads. This table holds 170,000 or so distinct CDR3 sequences, 13% to 15% found once. V lost 5 bases and J 1 base, leaving 12 bases between the germline ends. This CDR3 region has 13 residues. The V gene's germline CDR1 is DFQATT and CDR2 SNEGSKA (reference sequence). This receptor was taken from a human donor in good health (CMV status not recorded). Some clones in this sample may be carry-over from other donors' samples. The material sequenced was PBMCs. The rearrangement links TRBV20-1 to TRBJ2-7; TRBD1 might be the D (5 bases). The CDR3 bases are TGCAGTGCTCCGGTAGGGGCATCCTACGAGCAGTACTTC. Residues: CSAPVGASYEQYF.